Presented here are 22 T cell receptor beta chains from one specimen sequenced in a study of T cells in tumors after PD-1 blockade. Here immunoSEQ multiplex PCR was the method, and the copy in TCRdb shows in-frame clones only, minus some. Counted here are more than 40,000 clones, approximately 79% occurring once; the ten biggest clones make up about 9.3%. The sample was PBMCs, taken before anti-PD-1 therapy. These receptors originate from a human donor with advanced basal cell or squamous cell carcinoma (not recorded which).

The chain uses TRBV15 and TRBJ2-1, with D possibly matching TRBD2 (5 bases). The CDR3 is made up of 16 amino acids. Germline lookup yields CDR1 LNHNV and CDR2 YYDKDF (reference sequence). Trimming left V 5 bases short and J 0 bases short, with 14 bases between. CDR3 in DNA: TGTGCCACCAGCGCCCTCCGGGGAGTCTCCTACAATGAGCAGTTCTTC. This codes for CATSALRGVSYNEQFF.

The chain combines TRBV19 with TRBJ2-5; the D gene is possibly TRBD1 (6 bases). From germline, CDR1 is LNHDA and CDR2 SQIVND (reference sequence). The CDR3 runs to 13 residues. V lost 10 bases, J lost 1 base, and 13 bases lay in between. Written as DNA, the CDR3 is TGTGCCACCACTCAGGACAGCCAAGAGACCCAGTACTTC. Translation gives CATTQDSQETQYF.

V and J are TRBV3-1 (or the pseudogene TRBV3-2) and TRBJ2-3; D is perhaps TRBD2 (5 bases). Trimming left V 0 bases short and J 8 bases short, with 9 bases between. Germline values: CDR1 LGHDT, CDR2 YNNKEL (reference sequence). This CDR3 is built from 13 residues. The CDR3 loop is CASSQEGGGTQYF. The CDR3 DNA is TGTGCCAGCAGCCAAGAGGGCGGAGGTACGCAGTATTTT.

This CDR3 reads CASSLVGQGNTGELFF. For the CDR3, the DNA is TGTGCCAGCAGCTTGGTAGGACAGGGGAATACCGGGGAGCTGTTTTTT. The chain employs TRBV5-5 and TRBJ2-2; TRBD1 aligns across 9 bases. The CDR3 runs to 16 residues. Germline CDR1 and CDR2: SGHKS and YYEKEE (reference sequence). With 0 bases clipped from V and 5 bases from J, the junction kept 5 bases outside the gene matches.

The V and J genes are TRBV5-4 and TRBJ1-2; maybe TRBD1 (6 bases). Germline CDR1 and CDR2: SGHNT and YYREEE (reference sequence). CDR3 length equals 17 residues. Trimming took 4 bases from V and 4 from J, leaving 23 bases between them. The CDR3 DNA sequence: TGTGCCAGCAGCGGGGGCTTAAGGACAGCAAATTTCTATGGCTACACCTTC. This encodes CASSGGLRTANFYGYTF.

This sequence joins TRBV7-6 and TRBJ2-7, with D possibly being TRBD1 (5 bases). V lost 0 bases and J 0 bases, leaving 9 bases between the germline ends. Germline CDR1 and CDR2: SGHVS and FNYEAQ. The CDR3 sequence is 15 residues long. The CDR3 is CASSLAPQGSYEQYF. The CDR3 coding sequence is TGTGCCAGCAGCTTAGCTCCCCAGGGCTCCTACGAGCAGTACTTC.

The chain links TRBV5-4 to TRBJ1-4, with D maybe TRBD1 (5 bases). CDR3 length: 14 residues. Trimming pared 5 bases from V and 4 bases from J, leaving 12 bases between. Germline V gene sequence: CDR1 SGHNT, CDR2 YYREEE (reference sequence). The chain's CDR3 is CASSRGPDNEKLFF. CDR3 DNA: TGTGCCAGCAGTAGGGGACCGGATAATGAAAAACTGTTTTTT.

The sample holds a few counts of this clone. This chain uses TRBV6-1 with TRBJ1-5; D unresolved. Per the germline V gene, CDR1 is MNHNS and CDR2 is SASEGT. The CDR3 has 14 amino acids. V was cut by 1 base and J by 9 bases, with 13 bases left in between. CDR3 in amino acids: CASSEENRGRPQHF. DNA for the CDR3: TGTGCCAGCAGTGAAGAGAACCGGGGTCGGCCCCAGCATTTT.

This clone was picked up many times. The V call is TRBV6-6, the J call TRBJ1-5; D is uncertain. CDR1 is MNHNY, CDR2 SVGAGI, per germline (reference sequence). V lost 4 bases and J lost 1, with 8 bases in between. The CDR3 length is 14 residues. The CDR3, as DNA: TGTGCCAGCAGTTTTCCCGGAAGCAATCAGCCCCAGCATTTT. It specifies CASSFPGSNQPQHF.

The gene calls are TRBV6-5 and TRBJ2-7, with D tentatively TRBD1 or TRBD2 (5 bases each). CDR1 and CDR2 from the germline V gene are MNHEY and SVGAGI. V was cut by 5 bases and J by 2 bases, with 13 bases left in between. The CDR3 spans 14 residues. The chain's CDR3 is CASSKEVTAYEQYF. CDR3 DNA: TGTGCCAGCAGTAAGGAGGTGACAGCCTACGAGCAGTACTTC.

This rearrangement joins TRBV23-1 to TRBJ2-7, with 10 bases aligning to TRBD1. TRBV23-1 is placed among ORFs of uncertain function. CDR3 size: 14 residues. J was trimmed by 3 bases and V by 2 bases; bases with no gene match: 1. This CDR3 is CASSQGTGVYEQYF. The CDR3 nucleotides read TGCGCCAGCAGTCAAGGGACAGGGGTCTACGAGCAGTACTTC.

A word on this clone: The same CDR3 can be traced to other DNA sequences in this sample. The chain recombines TRBV9 with TRBJ2-3, with 8 positions matching TRBD2. This CDR3 spans 14 amino acids. The V and J ends lost 10 bases and 6 bases, in that order; junction bases with no gene match: 13. In germline, CDR1 is SGDLS, CDR2 YYNGEE. Here the CDR3 reads CAAGRGGPGDTQYF. In DNA, the CDR3 is TGTGCCGCGGGACGGGGGGGGCCGGGTGATACGCAGTATTTT.

This rearrangement joins TRBV27 to TRBJ1-5, with D possibly matching TRBD1 (6 bases). The CDR3 consists of 18 residues. The V end lost 6 bases, the J end lost 0 bases, and 21 bases lay between the germline ends. Looked up from germline, CDR1 is MNHEY and CDR2 is SMNVEV (reference sequence). The CDR3 loop is CASREQGGGGGSNQPQHF. As DNA, the CDR3 is TGTGCCAGCAGAGAACAGGGCGGAGGGGGGGGTAGCAATCAGCCCCAGCATTTT.

The rearrangement links TRBV15 to TRBJ2-3; D possibly matches TRBD1 or TRBD2 (6 bases each). V lost 6 bases and J 3 bases, leaving 10 bases between the germline ends. CDR1 and CDR2 (germline): LNHNV, YYDKDF (reference sequence). The CDR3 has 13 residues. CDR3 DNA: TGTGCCACCAGTCGGGGGCCTACAGATACGCAGTATTTT. Protein product: CATSRGPTDTQYF.

The chain recombines TRBV6-5 with TRBJ2-7; 12 bases are a match to TRBD2. Losses at the gene ends were 7 bases for V and 7 bases for J; bases not matched to a gene: 8. The germline gives CDR1 MNHEY, CDR2 SVGAGI. The CDR3 extends over 14 amino acids. CDR3 coding DNA: TGTGCCAGCACCCGGACTAGCGGGGTAGGGGAGCAGTACTTC. Translating it yields CASTRTSGVGEQYF.

The chain is built from TRBV19 and TRBJ2-1; D might be TRBD1 (6 bases). Trimming cost V 5 bases and J 10 bases, with 12 bases left between them. CDR3 length equals 12 residues. CDR1 and CDR2 from the germline V gene are LNHDA and SQIVND (reference sequence). The CDR3 loop reads CASSSQGKEQFF. The CDR3 DNA reads TGTGCCAGTAGTTCTCAGGGGAAGGAGCAGTTCTTC.

This sequence joins TRBV20-1 and TRBJ2-1; no clear D. This CDR3 is built from 11 residues. The germline gives CDR1 DFQATT, CDR2 SNEGSKA (reference sequence). V gave up 0 bases and J gave up 6 bases, with 3 bases separating them. CDR3 bases: TGCAGTGCTAGAGAGGGCAATGAGCAGTTCTTC. Encoded protein: CSAREGNEQFF.

This chain joins TRBV19 and TRBJ2-1; 10 bases agree with TRBD2. With 5 bases clipped from V and 4 bases from J, the junction kept 8 bases outside the gene matches. Germline CDR1 LNHDA, CDR2 SQIVND (reference sequence). CDR3 length: 16 amino acids. CDR3 protein: CASSGFLAGEYNEQFF. The DNA of the CDR3 is TGTGCCAGTAGTGGGTTTCTAGCGGGAGAGTACAATGAGCAGTTCTTC.

This chain connects TRBV7-3 to TRBJ2-2, with TRBD1 matching over 7 bases. The CDR3 consists of 14 residues. CDR1 is SGHTA and CDR2 is FQGTGA in the germline V gene. V was clipped by 1 base and J by 5 bases; unmatched bases: 1. The CDR3 nucleotides read TGTGCCAGCAGCTTAAACAGGGGAACCGGGGAGCTGTTTTTT. This sequence encodes CASSLNRGTGELFF. Complete variable domain (other parts from reference TRBV7-3 and TRBJ2-2): GAGVSQTPSNKVTEKGKYVELRCDPISGHTALYWYRQSLGQGPEFLIYFQGTGAADDSGLPNDRFFAVRPEGSVSTLKIQRTERGDSAVYLCASSLNRGTGELFFGEGSRLTVL.

The V and J genes are TRBV28 and TRBJ2-2; 12 bases align to TRBD2. J gave up 4 bases and V 7 bases, and 4 bases lay outside the gene matches. Germline CDR1 MDHEN, CDR2 SYDVKM. The CDR3 loop spans 15 amino acids. The CDR3 reads CASTMGLAGTGELFF. For the CDR3, the DNA is TGTGCCAGCACCATGGGACTAGCGGGCACCGGGGAGCTGTTTTTT.

The V and J genes are TRBV6-6 and TRBJ2-7; 10 nucleotides align to TRBD1. The trim removed 5 bases at V and 4 bases at J, leaving 8 bases unmatched. There are 15 residues in the CDR3. Germline CDR1 MNHNY, CDR2 SVGAGI (reference sequence). This chain's CDR3 is CASSHHGQGVYEQYF. The CDR3 bases are TGTGCCAGCAGTCACCACGGACAGGGGGTATACGAGCAGTACTTC.

The genes are TRBV7-6 and TRBJ2-7; D gene unclear. Trimming removed 0 bases at V and 6 bases at J, with 9 bases between. The CDR3 extends over 13 amino acids. CDR1 is SGHVS, CDR2 FNYEAQ, per germline. In DNA, the CDR3 is TGTGCCAGCAGCTTAGCGCAGGACCGCGAGCAGTACTTC. Protein sequence: CASSLAQDREQYF.